This TCR beta chain was profiled in a study of shared clonotypes between healthy human individuals. The wider study: Per-donor plates numbered three CD4 naive, three CD4 memory, two CD8 naive and one CD8 memory.

Study-level findings and limits: On the whole, naive subsets had larger estimated richness than memory subsets had. Even with large depth, rarefaction showed that sorted-subset sequencing was incomplete.

About this clone itself: Its matching antigen is unknown.

The CDR3 is 16 amino acids. Germline V CDR1 and CDR2: SGHRS, YFSETQ. The germline V and J ends were trimmed by 5 bases and 3 bases, with 21 bases remaining between them. Assay used: immunoSEQ multiplex PCR; TCRdb lists only in-frame clones, some missing. The sample records about 710,000 clones, around 73% being singletons. This clonotype originated in a woman younger than 45 in good health. The sequenced material came from memory CD4+ T cells sorted from blood. As to subset: CD45RA-negative fraction. The V call is TRBV5-1, the J call TRBJ2-7; a weak D match, TRBD2 (5 bases). Written as DNA, the CDR3 is TGCGCCAGCAGGTTAGACTACTCACTAAACCTCTACGAGCAGTACTTC. This translates into CASRLDYSLNLYEQYF.